The entry below gives a single TCR beta chain sequence along with its context. Its ends do not fully match the called genes, so a read error is possible. The data derive from a study of tumor-infiltrating lymphocytes in primary liver carcinoma. Study-level background: Patients were men and women aged 30 to 69 years.

The input was approximately 500 ng total RNA; TCR beta cDNA was made from it with a constant-region primer. ARM-PCR, slightly modified, supplied the TCR beta libraries through three nested multiplex PCR rounds. The opening two PCR rounds, around 10 cycles each, paired TRBV1-TRBV30 forward primers with a C-beta reverse primer. TCRdb re-called the multiplex PCR reads with MiXCR, one entry per CDR3 protein. This repertoire shows about 200,000 distinct CDR3 sequences, over 80% found once; its top ten account for 15% to 20%. Germline assignment: CDR1 LGHNA and CDR2 YNFKEQ. The CDR3 loop spans 15 amino acids. Extraction of RNA together with DNA used 20-30 mg of unsorted bulk tissue.

This clonotype was sampled from a man aged 35 to 55 with primary liver carcinoma and hepatitis B virus infection. Sequencing was performed on tumor tissue from primary liver carcinoma. The rearrangement uses TRBV4-2 and TRBJ2-7; TRBD2 agrees at 11 bases. CDR3 protein: CASSQDSGRDDEQYF. In DNA form, the CDR3 reads TGTGCCAGCAGCCAAGATAGCGGGAGGGACGACGAACAGTACTTC.